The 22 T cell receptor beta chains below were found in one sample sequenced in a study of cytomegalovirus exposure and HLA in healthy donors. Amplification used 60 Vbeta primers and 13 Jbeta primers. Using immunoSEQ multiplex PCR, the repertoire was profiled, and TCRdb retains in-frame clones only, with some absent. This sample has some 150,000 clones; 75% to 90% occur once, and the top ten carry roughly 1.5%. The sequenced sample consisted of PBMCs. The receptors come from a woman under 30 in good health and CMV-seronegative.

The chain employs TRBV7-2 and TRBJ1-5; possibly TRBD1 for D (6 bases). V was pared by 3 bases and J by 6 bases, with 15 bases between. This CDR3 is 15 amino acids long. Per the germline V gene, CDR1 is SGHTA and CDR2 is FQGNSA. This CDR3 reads CASSFHRARGQPQHF. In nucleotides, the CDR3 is TGTGCCAGCAGCTTCCACAGGGCGAGAGGTCAGCCCCAGCATTTT.

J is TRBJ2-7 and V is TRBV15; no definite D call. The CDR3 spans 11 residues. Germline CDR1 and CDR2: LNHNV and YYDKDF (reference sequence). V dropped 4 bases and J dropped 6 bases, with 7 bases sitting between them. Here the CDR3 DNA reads TGTGCCACCAGCAAGAGTGGCGAGCAGTACTTC. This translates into CATSKSGEQYF.

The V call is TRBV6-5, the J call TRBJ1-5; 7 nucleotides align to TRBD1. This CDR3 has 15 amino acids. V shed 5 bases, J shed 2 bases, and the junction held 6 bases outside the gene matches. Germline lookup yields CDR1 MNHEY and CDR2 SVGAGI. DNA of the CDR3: TGTGCCAGCAGTAAGACAGGGCATGGCAATCAGCCCCAGCATTTT. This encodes CASSKTGHGNQPQHF.

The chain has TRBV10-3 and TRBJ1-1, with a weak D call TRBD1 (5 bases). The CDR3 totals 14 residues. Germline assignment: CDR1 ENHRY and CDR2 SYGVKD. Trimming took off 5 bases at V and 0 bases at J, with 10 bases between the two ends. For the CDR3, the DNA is TGTGCCATCAGTCAAACAGGCATGAACACTGAAGCTTTCTTT. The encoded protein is CAISQTGMNTEAFF.

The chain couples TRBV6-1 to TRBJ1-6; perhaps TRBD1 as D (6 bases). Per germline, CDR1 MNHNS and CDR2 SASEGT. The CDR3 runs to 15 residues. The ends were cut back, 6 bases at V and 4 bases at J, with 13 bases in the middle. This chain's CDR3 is CASSPRGGYNSPLHF. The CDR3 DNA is TGTGCCAGCAGCCCTCGAGGGGGATATAATTCACCCCTCCACTTT.

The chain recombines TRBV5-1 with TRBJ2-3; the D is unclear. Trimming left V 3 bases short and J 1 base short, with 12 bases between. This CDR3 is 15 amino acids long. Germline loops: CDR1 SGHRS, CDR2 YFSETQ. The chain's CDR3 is CASSSRLPRTDTQYF. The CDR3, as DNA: TGCGCCAGCAGCTCAAGACTTCCTCGCACAGATACGCAGTATTTT.

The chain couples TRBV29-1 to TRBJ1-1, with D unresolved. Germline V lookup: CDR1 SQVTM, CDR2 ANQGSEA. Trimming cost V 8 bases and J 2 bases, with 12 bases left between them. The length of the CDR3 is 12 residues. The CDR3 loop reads CSSTPGNTEAFF. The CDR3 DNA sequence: TGCAGCTCGACCCCGGGTAACACTGAAGCTTTCTTT.

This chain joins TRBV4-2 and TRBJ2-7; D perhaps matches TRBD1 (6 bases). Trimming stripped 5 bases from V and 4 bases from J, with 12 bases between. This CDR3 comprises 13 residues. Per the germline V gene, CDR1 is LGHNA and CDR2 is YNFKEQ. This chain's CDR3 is CASSDRSPYEQYF. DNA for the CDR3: TGTGCCAGCAGCGACAGGAGCCCGTACGAGCAGTACTTC.

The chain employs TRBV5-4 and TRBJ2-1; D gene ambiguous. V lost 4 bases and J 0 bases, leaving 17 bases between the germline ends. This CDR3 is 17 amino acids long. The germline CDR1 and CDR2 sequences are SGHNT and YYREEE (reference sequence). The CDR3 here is CASSPQSLADSYNEQFF. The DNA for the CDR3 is TGTGCCAGCAGCCCCCAATCTCTCGCAGACTCCTACAATGAGCAGTTCTTC.

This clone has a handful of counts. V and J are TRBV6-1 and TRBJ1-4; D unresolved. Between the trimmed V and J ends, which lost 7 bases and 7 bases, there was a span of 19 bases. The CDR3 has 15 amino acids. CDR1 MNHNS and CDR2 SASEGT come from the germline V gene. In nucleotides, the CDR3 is TGTGCCAGCACTGTTGTATCGGGGTTGGGTGAAAAACTGTTTTTT. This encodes CASTVVSGLGEKLFF.

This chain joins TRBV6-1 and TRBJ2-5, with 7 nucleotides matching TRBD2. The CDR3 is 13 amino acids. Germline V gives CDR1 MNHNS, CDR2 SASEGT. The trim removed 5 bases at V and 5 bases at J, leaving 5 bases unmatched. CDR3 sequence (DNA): TGTGCCAGCAGTTCCGGGAGGATGGAGACCCAGTACTTC. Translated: CASSSGRMETQYF.

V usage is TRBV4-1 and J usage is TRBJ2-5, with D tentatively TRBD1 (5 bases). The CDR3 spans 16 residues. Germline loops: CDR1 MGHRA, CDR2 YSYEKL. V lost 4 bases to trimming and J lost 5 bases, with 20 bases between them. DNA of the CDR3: TGCGCCAGCAGCCCCCTCCAGGGCCCACCGAGGGAGACCCAGTACTTC. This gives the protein CASSPLQGPPRETQYF.

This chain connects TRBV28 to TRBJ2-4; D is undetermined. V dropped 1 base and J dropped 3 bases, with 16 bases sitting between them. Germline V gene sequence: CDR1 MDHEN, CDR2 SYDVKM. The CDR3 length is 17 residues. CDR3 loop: CASSLFAQAGYKNIQYF. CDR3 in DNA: TGTGCCAGCAGTTTATTCGCGCAGGCCGGATACAAAAACATTCAGTACTTC.

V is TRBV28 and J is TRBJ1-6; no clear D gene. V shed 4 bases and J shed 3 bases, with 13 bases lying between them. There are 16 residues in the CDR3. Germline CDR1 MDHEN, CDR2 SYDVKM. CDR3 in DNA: TGTGCCAGCAGTTCGACGACTACATTCTATAATTCACCCCTCCACTTT. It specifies CASSSTTTFYNSPLHF.

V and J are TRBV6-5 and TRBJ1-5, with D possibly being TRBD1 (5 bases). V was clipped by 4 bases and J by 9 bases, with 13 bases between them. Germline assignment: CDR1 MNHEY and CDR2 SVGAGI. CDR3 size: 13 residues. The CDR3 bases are TGTGCCAGCAGTTTAAGTGCGGGGACGCCCCAGCATTTT. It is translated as CASSLSAGTPQHF.

CDR3: CASSLDRYEQYF. The CDR3 coding sequence is TGTGCCAGCAGTCTGGACAGGTACGAGCAGTACTTC. This rearrangement joins TRBV11-2 to TRBJ2-7; TRBD1 matches at 7 bases. Looked up from germline, CDR1 is SGHAT and CDR2 is FQNNGV. The CDR3 is 12 amino acids. The J segment lost 4 bases and the V segment lost 6 bases, leaving 3 bases of the junction unmatched.

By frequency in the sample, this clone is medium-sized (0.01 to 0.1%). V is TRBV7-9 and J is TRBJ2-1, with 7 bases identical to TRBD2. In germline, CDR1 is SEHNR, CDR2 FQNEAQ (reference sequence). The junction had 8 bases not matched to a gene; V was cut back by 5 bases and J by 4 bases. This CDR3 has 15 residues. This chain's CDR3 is CASSPEGLPYNEQFF. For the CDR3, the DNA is TGTGCCAGCAGCCCCGAGGGACTACCTTACAATGAGCAGTTCTTC.

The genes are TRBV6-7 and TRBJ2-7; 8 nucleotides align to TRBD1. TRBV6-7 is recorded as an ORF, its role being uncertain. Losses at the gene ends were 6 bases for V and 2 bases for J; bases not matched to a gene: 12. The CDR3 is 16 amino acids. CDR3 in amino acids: CASSRIRQGFPYEQYF. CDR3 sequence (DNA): TGTGCCAGCAGCCGAATTAGACAGGGGTTCCCCTACGAGCAGTACTTC.

The CDR3 sequence: CAWSVGAYSTDTQYF. CDR3 bases: TGTGCCTGGAGTGTAGGGGCCTATAGCACAGATACGCAGTATTTT. V and J are TRBV30 and TRBJ2-3; tentative D call: TRBD1 (5 bases). CDR3 length equals 15 residues. Germline CDR1 is GTSNPN and CDR2 is SVGIG (reference sequence). Trimming removed 0 bases at V and 0 bases at J, with 10 bases between.

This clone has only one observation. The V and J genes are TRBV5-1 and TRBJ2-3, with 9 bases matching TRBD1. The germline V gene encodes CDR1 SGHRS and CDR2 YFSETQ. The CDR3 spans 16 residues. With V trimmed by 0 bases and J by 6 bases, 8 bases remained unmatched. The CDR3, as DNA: TGCGCCAGCAGCTTGGACAACAGGGGGCGGTCGGATACGCAGTATTTT. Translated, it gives CASSLDNRGRSDTQYF.

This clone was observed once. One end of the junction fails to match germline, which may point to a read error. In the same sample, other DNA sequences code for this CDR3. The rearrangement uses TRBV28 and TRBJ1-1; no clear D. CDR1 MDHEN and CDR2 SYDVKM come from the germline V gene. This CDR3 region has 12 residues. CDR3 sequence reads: CASGGGGTEAFF. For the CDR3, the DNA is TGCGCCAGTGGAGGCGGTGGCACTGAAGCTTTCTTT. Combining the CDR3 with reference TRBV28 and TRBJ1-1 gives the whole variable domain DVKVTQSSRYLVKRTGEKVFLECVQDMDHENMFWYRQDPGLGLRLIYFSYDVKMKEKGDIPEGYSVSREKKERFSLILESASTNQTSMYLCASGGGGTEAFFGQGTRLTVV.

For the CDR3, the DNA is TGTGCCAGCAGCTTGCGGACAACCAATTCACCCCTCCACTTT. It specifies CASSLRTTNSPLHF. The genes are TRBV5-4 and TRBJ1-6; D may be TRBD1 (5 bases). The CDR3 has 14 residues. Trimming shortened V by 1 base and J by 7 bases, and 9 bases separated the two germline ends. Germline CDR1 is SGHNT and CDR2 is YYREEE (reference sequence).